Included here is one TCR beta chain sequence, with context. The target of this receptor is not known. Within one base of it there is no much larger clone, and no base qualities were kept. This sample was included in a study of radiotherapy plus CTLA-4 blockade in lung cancer (dated by TCRdb to 2016 to 2019). The study in broad terms: Objective responses were observed in approximately 17% of enrolled patients, and disease control was achieved in roughly 29%. The research as a whole found: TCR clones derived from tumors expanded in peripheral blood after treatment with radiotherapy and ipilimumab. Increased serum interferon-beta after radiation, together with early dynamic changes in blood T cell clones, were reported to be the strongest predictors of response.

As encoded in the germline V gene (reference sequence), CDR1 is LNHDA while CDR2 is SQIVND. Relative to germline, V is 1 base shorter and J is 1 base shorter, with 9 bases between their ends. The CDR3 runs 15 amino acids, cysteine and phenylalanine included. Only the CDR3 region is kept as DNA, spanning 45 bases read in frame from base 1. The study tested focal radiation therapy combined with CTLA-4 blockade (ipilimumab) in patients with chemo-refractory metastatic non-small-cell lung cancer. The method behind the library was the immunoSEQ multiplex PCR assay. What TCRdb holds here is the immuneACCESS table cut down to in-frame rearrangements. Part of the clones is not present; checked against another copy, under half of the missing clones reflect an unresolved V gene, and the others are unexplained. A total of about 80,000 clones appear in this sample, 86% of them only once. The ten biggest clones cover approximately 1.9% of the sample.

The clonotype was recovered from a human donor with non-small cell lung cancer who had a partial response to radiotherapy plus ipilimumab. This sequence uses TRBV19 and TRBJ2-3, with no D gene named confidently. This specimen was peripheral blood, taken from a patient treated with radiotherapy plus ipilimumab. The CDR3 sequence is CASSIVRVGTDTQYF. The bases read TGTGCCAGTAGTATAGTACGGGTAGGCACAGATACGCAGTATTTT. Beyond the CDR3, the reference TRBV19 and TRBJ2-3 genes provide the residues; the full variable domain reads: DGGITQSPKYLFRKEGQNVTLSCEQNLNHDAMYWYRQDPGQGLRLIYYSQIVNDFQKGDIAEGYSVSREKKESFPLTVTSAQKNPTAFYLCASSIVRVGTDTQYFGPGTRLTVL.